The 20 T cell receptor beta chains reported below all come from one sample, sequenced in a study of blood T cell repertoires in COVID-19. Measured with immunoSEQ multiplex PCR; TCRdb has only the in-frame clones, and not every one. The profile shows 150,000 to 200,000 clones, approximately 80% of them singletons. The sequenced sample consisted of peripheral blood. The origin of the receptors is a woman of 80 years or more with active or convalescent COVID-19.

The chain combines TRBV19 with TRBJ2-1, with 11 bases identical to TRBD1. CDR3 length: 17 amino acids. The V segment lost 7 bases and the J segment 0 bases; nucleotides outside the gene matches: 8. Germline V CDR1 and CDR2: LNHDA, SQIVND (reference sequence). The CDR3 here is CASTKGQGVGSYNEQFF. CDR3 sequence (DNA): TGTGCCAGTACCAAGGGACAGGGGGTAGGCTCCTACAATGAGCAGTTCTTC.

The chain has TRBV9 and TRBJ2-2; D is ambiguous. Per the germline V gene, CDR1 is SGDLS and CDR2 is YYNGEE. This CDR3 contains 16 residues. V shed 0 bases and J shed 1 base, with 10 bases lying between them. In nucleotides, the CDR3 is TGTGCCAGCAGCGTAGGGAGAGGAATGAACACCGGGGAGCTGTTTTTT. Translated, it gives CASSVGRGMNTGELFF.

Here the CDR3 DNA reads TGTGCCAGCAGCCAAGATCCCGGGGGGTCCTCTTGGGAGACCCAGTACTTC. It is translated as CASSQDPGGSSWETQYF. The genes are TRBV3-1 (or the pseudogene TRBV3-2) and TRBJ2-5; TRBD2 matches at 7 bases. The junction had 12 bases not matched to a gene; V was cut back by 0 bases and J by 5 bases. From germline, CDR1 is LGHDT and CDR2 YNNKEL (reference sequence). The CDR3 covers 17 residues.

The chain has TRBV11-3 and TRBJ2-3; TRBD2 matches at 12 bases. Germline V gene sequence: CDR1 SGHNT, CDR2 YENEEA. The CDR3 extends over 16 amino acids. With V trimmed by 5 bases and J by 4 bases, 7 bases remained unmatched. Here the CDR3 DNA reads TGTGCCAGCAGCACAATACTAGCGGGGGGCCCAGATACGCAGTATTTT. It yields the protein CASSTILAGGPDTQYF.

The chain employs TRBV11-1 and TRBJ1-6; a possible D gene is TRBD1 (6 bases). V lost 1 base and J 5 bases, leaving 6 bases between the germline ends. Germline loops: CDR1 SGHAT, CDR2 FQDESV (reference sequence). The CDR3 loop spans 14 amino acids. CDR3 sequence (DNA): TGTGCCAGCAGCTTAGGGACAGATAATTCACCCCTCCACTTT. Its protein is CASSLGTDNSPLHF.

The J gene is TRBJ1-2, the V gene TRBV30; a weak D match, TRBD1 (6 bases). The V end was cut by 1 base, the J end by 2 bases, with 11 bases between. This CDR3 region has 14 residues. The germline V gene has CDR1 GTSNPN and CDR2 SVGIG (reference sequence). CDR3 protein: CAWSAGTLNYGYTF. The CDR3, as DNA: TGTGCCTGGAGTGCCGGGACATTAAACTATGGCTACACCTTC.

The CDR3 loop is CASSIGTGGGNTIYF. The CDR3 DNA is TGTGCCAGTAGTATCGGGACAGGGGGTGGAAACACCATATATTTT. The rearrangement joins TRBV19 to TRBJ1-3, with 11 bases lining up with TRBD1. Germline CDR1 reads LNHDA; CDR2 reads SQIVND (reference sequence). The CDR3 totals 15 residues. Germline trimming cut 3 bases from V and 3 bases from J; bases unmatched to any gene: 1.

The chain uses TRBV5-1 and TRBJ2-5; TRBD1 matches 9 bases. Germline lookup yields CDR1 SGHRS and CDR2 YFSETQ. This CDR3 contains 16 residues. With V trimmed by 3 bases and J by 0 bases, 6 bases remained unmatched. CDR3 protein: CASSSDRGKYQETQYF. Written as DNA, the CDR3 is TGCGCCAGCAGCTCGGACAGGGGAAAGTACCAAGAGACCCAGTACTTC.

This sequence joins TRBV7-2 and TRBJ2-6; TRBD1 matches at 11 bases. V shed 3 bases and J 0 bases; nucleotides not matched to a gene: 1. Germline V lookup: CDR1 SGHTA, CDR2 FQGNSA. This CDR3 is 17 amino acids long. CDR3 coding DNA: TGTGCCAGCAGCTTCGGGACAGGGGGCTCTGGGGCCAACGTCCTGACTTTC. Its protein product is CASSFGTGGSGANVLTF.

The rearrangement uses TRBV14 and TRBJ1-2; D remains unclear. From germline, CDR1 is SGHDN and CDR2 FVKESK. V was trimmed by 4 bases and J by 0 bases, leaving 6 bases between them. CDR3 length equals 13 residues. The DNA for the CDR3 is TGTGCCAGCAGCCCGGGATCTAACTATGGCTACACCTTC. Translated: CASSPGSNYGYTF.

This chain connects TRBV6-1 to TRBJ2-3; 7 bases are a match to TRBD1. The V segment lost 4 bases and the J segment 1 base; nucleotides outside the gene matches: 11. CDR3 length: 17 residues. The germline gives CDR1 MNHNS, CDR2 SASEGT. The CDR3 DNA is TGTGCCAGCAGTGCTTCGACCGGGACAGCCGGCACAGATACGCAGTATTTT. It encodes CASSASTGTAGTDTQYF.

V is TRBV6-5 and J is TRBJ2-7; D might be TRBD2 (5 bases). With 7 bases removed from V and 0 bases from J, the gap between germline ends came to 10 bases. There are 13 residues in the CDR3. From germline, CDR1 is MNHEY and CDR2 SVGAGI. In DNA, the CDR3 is TGTGCCAGCAAGACGGGGAGCTCCTACGAGCAGTACTTC. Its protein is CASKTGSSYEQYF.

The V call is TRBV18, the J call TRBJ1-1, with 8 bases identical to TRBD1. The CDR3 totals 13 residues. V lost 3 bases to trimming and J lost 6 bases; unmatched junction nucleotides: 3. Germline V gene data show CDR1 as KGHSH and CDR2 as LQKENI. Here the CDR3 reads CASSPDRGSEAFF. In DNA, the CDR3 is TGTGCCAGCTCACCTGACAGGGGTTCTGAAGCTTTCTTT. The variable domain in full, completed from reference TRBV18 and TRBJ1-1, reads NAGVMQNPRHLVRRRGQEARLRCSPMKGHSHVYWYRQLPEEGLKFMVYLQKENIIDESGMPKERFSAEFPKEGPSILRIQQVVRGDSAAYFCASSPDRGSEAFFGQGTRLTVV.

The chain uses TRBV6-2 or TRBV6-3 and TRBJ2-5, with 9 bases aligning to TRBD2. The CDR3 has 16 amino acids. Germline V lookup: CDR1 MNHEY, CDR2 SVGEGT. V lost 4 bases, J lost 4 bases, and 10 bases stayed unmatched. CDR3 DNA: TGTGCCAGCAGTTCCCCAAGCGGGGGGCGGAGAGAGACCCAGTACTTC. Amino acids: CASSSPSGGRRETQYF.

The DNA for the CDR3 is TGTGCCAGCAGCGGTCGGGGGGCCCATTCAACTAATGAAAAACTGTTTTTT. Encoded protein: CASSGRGAHSTNEKLFF. V gene TRBV7-8 combines with J gene TRBJ1-4; D may be TRBD1 (6 bases). The ends were cut back, 5 bases at V and 0 bases at J, with 16 bases in the middle. Per the germline V gene, CDR1 is SGHVS and CDR2 is FQNEAQ. The CDR3 contains 17 residues.

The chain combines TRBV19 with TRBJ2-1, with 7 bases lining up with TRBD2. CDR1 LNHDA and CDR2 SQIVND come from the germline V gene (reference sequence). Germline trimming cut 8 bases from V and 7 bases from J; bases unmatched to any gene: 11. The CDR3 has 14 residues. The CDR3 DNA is TGTGCCAGTTCCCCCTTGGGGGGGGTAAATGAGCAGTTCTTC. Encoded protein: CASSPLGGVNEQFF.

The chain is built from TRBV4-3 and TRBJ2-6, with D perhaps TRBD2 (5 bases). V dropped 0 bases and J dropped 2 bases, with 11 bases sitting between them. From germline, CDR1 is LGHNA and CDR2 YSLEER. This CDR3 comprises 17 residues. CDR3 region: CASSQDPTRAGANVLTF. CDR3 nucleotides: TGCGCCAGCAGCCAAGACCCAACTAGGGCTGGGGCCAACGTCCTGACTTTC.

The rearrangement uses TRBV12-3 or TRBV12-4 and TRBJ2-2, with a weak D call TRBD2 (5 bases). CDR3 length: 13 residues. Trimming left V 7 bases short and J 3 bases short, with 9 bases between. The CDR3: CASKPGYTGELFF. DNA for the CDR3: TGTGCCAGCAAGCCGGGGTACACCGGGGAGCTGTTTTTT.

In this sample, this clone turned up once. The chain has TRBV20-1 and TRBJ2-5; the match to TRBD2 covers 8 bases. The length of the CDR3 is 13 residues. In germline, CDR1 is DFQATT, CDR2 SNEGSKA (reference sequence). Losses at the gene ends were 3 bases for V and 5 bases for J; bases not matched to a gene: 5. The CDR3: CSASAGGEETQYF. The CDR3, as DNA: TGCAGTGCTAGTGCCGGGGGGGAGGAGACCCAGTACTTC.

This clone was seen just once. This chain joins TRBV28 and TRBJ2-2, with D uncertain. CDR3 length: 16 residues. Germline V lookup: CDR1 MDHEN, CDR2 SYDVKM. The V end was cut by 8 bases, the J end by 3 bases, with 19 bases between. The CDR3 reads CASRLAKVADTGELFF. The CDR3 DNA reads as TGTGCCAGCCGCTTAGCTAAGGTTGCGGACACCGGGGAGCTGTTTTTT.